This T cell receptor (beta chain) was retrieved from a study of blood T cells in healthy people across ages. Study observations and caveats: Any conclusive comparison of naive versus antigen-experienced cells was prevented by using unsorted PBMCs. Higher diversity and more naive CD4+ cells were features of long-lived donors, compared to aged donors.

This clonotype was seen only once. What it binds is unknown. With a J-beta primer mix and a sample-barcoded 5' primer, a second PCR ran 7 to 11 cycles. TCRdb processed the 5' RACE reads anew with MiXCR; each CDR3 protein has one entry. The sample yields some 790,000 distinct CDR3 sequences, more than 25% seen once. The sequenced material came from blood. The receptor's source is a woman aged 80 or older in good health.

CDR3 region: CAISESEGNGSPLHF. The CDR3 DNA reads TGTGCCATCAGTGAGTCCGAAGGAAATGGTTCACCCCTCCACTTT. V usage is TRBV10-3 and J usage is TRBJ1-6; D remains ambiguous. This CDR3 has 15 residues. The germline CDR1 and CDR2 sequences are ENHRY and SYGVKD. The germline V and J ends were trimmed by 0 bases and 9 bases, with 12 bases remaining between them.